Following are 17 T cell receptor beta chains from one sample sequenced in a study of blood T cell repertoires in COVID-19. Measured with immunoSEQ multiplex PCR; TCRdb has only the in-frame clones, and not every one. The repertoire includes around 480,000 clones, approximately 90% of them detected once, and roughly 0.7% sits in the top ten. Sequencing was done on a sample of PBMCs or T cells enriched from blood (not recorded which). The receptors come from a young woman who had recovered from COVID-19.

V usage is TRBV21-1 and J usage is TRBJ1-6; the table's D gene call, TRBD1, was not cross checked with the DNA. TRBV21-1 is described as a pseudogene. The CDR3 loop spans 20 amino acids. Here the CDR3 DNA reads TGTGCCAGCAGCAACGAGTTAGGGCTGGGGGCGCGCTCCTATAATTCACCCCTCCACTTT. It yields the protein CASSNELGLGARSYNSPLHF.

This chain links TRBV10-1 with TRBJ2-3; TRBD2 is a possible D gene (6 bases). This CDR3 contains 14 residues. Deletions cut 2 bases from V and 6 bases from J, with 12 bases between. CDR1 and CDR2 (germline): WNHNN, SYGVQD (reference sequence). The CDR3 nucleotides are TGCGCCAGCAGTGAGGATCGGGGGAGGGATACGCAGTATTTT. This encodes CASSEDRGRDTQYF.

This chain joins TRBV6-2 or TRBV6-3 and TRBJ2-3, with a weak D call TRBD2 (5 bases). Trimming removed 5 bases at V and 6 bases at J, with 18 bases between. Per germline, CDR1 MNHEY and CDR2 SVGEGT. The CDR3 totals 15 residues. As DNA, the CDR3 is TGTGCCAGCAGTCAGCCCGCCTCTAGCCCCGATACGCAGTATTTT. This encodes CASSQPASSPDTQYF.

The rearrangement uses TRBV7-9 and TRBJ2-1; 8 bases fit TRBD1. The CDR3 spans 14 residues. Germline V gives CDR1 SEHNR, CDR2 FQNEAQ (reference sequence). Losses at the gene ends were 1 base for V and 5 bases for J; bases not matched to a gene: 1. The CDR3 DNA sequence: TGTGCCAGCAGCTTAGGGACAGGGAACAATGAGCAGTTCTTC. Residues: CASSLGTGNNEQFF.

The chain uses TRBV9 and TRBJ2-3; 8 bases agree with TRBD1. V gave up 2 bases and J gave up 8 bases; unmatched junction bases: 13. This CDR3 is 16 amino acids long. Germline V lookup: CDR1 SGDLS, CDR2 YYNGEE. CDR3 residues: CASSVSSTGVYGTQYF. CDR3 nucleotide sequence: TGTGCCAGCAGCGTCTCTTCGACAGGGGTCTACGGTACGCAGTATTTT.

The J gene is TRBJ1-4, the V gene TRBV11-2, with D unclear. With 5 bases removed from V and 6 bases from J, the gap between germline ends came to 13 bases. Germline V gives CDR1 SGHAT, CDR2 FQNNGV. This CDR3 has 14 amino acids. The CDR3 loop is CASSPTWADEKLFF. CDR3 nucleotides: TGTGCCAGCAGCCCTACATGGGCAGATGAAAAACTGTTTTTT.

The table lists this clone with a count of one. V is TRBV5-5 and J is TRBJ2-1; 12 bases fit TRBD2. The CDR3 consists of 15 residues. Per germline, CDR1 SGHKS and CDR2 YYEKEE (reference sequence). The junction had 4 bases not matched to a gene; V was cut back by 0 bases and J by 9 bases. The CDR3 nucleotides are TGTGCCAGCAGCTTGGTACTAGCGGGGGGTGGTGAGCAGTTCTTC. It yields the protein CASSLVLAGGGEQFF.

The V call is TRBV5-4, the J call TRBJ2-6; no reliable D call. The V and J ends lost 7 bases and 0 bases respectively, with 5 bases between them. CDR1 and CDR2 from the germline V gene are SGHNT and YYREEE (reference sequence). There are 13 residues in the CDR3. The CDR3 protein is CASWPSGANVLTF. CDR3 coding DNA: TGTGCCAGCTGGCCCTCTGGGGCCAACGTCCTGACTTTC. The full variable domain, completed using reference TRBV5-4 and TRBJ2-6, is ETGVTQSPTHLIKTRGQQVTLRCSSQSGHNTVSWYQQALGQGPQFIFQYYREEENGRGNFPPRFSGLQFPNYSSELNVNALELDDSALYLCASWPSGANVLTFGAGSRLTVL.

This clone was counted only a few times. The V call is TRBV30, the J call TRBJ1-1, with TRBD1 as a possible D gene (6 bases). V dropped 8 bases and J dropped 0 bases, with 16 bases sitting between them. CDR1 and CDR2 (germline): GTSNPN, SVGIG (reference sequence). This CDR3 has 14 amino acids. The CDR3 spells CATRGRIVNTEAFF. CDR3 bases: TGTGCCACCAGGGGAAGGATAGTGAACACTGAAGCTTTCTTT. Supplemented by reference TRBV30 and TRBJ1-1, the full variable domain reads SQTIHQWPATLVQPVGSPLSLECTVEGTSNPNLYWYRQAAGRGLQLLFYSVGIGQISSEVPQNLSASRPQDRQFILSSKKLLLSDSGFYLCATRGRIVNTEAFFGQGTRLTVV.

Here the CDR3 DNA reads TGTGCCAGCAGTTTAACCGGGGCCAGGGGGCAGTACTTC. Translating it yields CASSLTGARGQYF. The chain employs TRBV12-3 or TRBV12-4 and TRBJ2-7, with a possible D match to TRBD1 (6 bases). The CDR3 is made up of 13 amino acids. V dropped 2 bases and J dropped 9 bases, with 14 bases sitting between them.

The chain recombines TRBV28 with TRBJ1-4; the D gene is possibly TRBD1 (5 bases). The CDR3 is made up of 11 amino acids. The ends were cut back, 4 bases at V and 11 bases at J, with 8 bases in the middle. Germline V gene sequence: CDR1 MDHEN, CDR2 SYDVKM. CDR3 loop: CASSSQGKLFF. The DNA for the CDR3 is TGTGCCAGCAGTTCCCAGGGTAAACTGTTTTTT. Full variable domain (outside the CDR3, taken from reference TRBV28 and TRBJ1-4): DVKVTQSSRYLVKRTGEKVFLECVQDMDHENMFWYRQDPGLGLRLIYFSYDVKMKEKGDIPEGYSVSREKKERFSLILESASTNQTSMYLCASSSQGKLFFGSGTQLSVL.

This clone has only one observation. The CDR3 nucleotides read TGTGCCAGCAGCTTGACCGGGGGGGACAACGAGCAGTACTTC. It specifies CASSLTGGDNEQYF. V and J are TRBV5-4 and TRBJ2-7; 8 bases map to TRBD2. The CDR3 loop spans 14 amino acids. CDR1 and CDR2 from the germline V gene are SGHNT and YYREEE (reference sequence). V shed 1 base, J shed 5 bases, and the junction held 5 bases outside the gene matches. The whole variable domain, filled in from reference TRBV5-4 and TRBJ2-7, reads ETGVTQSPTHLIKTRGQQVTLRCSSQSGHNTVSWYQQALGQGPQFIFQYYREEENGRGNFPPRFSGLQFPNYSSELNVNALELDDSALYLCASSLTGGDNEQYFGPGTRLTVT.

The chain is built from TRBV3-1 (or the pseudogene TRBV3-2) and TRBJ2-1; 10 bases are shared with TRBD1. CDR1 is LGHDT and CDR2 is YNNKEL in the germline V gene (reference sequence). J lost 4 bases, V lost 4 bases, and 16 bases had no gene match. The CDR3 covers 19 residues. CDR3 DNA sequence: TGTGCCAGCAGCCCCCTACCGGGACAGGGGTCCCCGCGATACAATGAGCAGTTCTTC. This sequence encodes CASSPLPGQGSPRYNEQFF.

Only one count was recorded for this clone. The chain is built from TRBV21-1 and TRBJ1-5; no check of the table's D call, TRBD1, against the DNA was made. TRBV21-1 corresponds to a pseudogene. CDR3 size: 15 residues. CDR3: CASSKGGGADQPQHF. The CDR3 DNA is TGTGCCAGCAGCAAAGGAGGGGGCGCAGATCAGCCCCAGCATTTT.

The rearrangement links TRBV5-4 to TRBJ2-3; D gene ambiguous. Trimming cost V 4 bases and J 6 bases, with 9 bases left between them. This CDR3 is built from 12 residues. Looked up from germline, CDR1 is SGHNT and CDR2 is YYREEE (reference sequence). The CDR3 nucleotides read TGTGCCAGCAGCCTAATCCCTGATACGCAGTATTTT. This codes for CASSLIPDTQYF.

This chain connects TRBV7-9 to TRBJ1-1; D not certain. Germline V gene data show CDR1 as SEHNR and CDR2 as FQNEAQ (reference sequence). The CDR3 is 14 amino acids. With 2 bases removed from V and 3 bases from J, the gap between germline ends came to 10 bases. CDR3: CASSLSGPDTEAFF. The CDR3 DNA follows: TGTGCCAGCAGCTTATCTGGGCCGGACACTGAAGCTTTCTTT.

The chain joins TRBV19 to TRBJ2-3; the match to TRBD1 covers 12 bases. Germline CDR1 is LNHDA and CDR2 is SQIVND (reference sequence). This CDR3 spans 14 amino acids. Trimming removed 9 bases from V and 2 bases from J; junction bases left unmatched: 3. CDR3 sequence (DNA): TGTGCCAGCAGGGACAGGGGGCCCACAGATACGCAGTATTTT. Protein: CASRDRGPTDTQYF.